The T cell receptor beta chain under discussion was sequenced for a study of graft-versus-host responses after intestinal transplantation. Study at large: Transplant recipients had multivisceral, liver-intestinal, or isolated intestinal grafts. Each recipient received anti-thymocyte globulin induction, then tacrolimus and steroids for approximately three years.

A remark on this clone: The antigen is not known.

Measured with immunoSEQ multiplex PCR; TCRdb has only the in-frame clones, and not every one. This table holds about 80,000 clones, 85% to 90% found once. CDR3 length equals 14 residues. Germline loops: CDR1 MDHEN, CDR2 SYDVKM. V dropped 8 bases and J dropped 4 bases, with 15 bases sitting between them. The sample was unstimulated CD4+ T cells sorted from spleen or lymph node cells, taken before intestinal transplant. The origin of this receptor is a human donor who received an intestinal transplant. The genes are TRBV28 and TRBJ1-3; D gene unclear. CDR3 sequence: CASGGFVSGNTIYF. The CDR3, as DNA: TGTGCCAGCGGCGGGTTCGTGTCAGGAAACACCATATATTTT.